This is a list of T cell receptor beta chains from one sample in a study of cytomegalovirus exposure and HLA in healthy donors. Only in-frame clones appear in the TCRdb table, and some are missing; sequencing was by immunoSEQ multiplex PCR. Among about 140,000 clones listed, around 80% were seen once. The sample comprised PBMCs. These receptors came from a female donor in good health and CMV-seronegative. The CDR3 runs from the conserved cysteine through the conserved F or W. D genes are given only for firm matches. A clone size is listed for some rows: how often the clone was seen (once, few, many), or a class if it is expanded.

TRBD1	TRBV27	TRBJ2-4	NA	TGTGCCAGCAGTTCCCTAGAGGACAGGGGAAACATTCAGTACTTC	CASSSLEDRGNIQYF
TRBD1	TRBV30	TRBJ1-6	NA	TGTGCCTGGAGCCTCCGGGACAGGGACAATTCACCCCTCCACTTT	CAWSLRDRDNSPLHF
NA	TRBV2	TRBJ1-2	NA	TGTGCCAGCAGTGAAGCGACTGATAACTATGGCTACACCTTC	CASSEATDNYGYTF
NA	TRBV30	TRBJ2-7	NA	TGTGCCTGGAGTTACGCGGGGGCTAACCACTTC	CAWSYAGANHF
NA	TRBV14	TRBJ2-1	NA	TGTGCCAGCAGCCAAGATTGGGGAACAGGAGGGACTGAGCAGTTCTTC	CASSQDWGTGGTEQFF
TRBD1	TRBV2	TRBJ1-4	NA	TGTGCCAGCAGTGCAACAGGGGGTTCTAATGAAAAACTGTTTTTT	CASSATGGSNEKLFF
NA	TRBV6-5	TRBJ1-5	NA	TGTGCCAGCAGTTGGGACAAGGCAGGTCAGCCCCAGCATTTT	CASSWDKAGQPQHF
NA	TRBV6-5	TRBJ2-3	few	TGTGCCAGCAGTCGATCCGGGGGGCCGGGAGATACGCAGTATTTT	CASSRSGGPGDTQYF
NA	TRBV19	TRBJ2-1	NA	TGTGCCAGTAGTATAGATCGACGGAGCTACAATGAGCAGTTCTTC	CASSIDRRSYNEQFF
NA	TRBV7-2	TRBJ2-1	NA	TGTGCCAGCAGGGTTGAGAGCAAGCAGTTCTTC	CASRVESKQFF
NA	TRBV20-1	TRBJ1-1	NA	TGCAGTGCTAGAGACCCAGGTGAAGCTTTCTTT	CSARDPGEAFF